A selection of T cell receptor beta chains follows, all from one sample in a study of cytomegalovirus exposure and HLA in healthy donors. Assay: immunoSEQ multiplex PCR; the TCRdb copy retains only in-frame clones and omits some. The sample includes 250,000 or so clones, almost 90% of them seen just once. The sequenced sample was PBMCs. These TCRs come from a woman younger than 30 in good health and CMV-seronegative. Each CDR3 is given without its conserved first and last residue. Not all rows give a size; the values are once, few, many and, for expanded clones, a class.

V	J	size	length	CDR3
TRBV2	TRBJ2-2	-	14	ASSRTSGGQTGELF
TRBV5-4	TRBJ1-1	-	13	ASSFENLGNTEAF
TRBV28	TRBJ1-2	few	12	ASNTRTGNYGYT
TRBV7-6	TRBJ2-5	-	14	ASSFRLAGFQETQY
TRBV4-2	TRBJ2-2	-	13	ASSQEEVGAGELF
TRBV18	TRBJ2-1	-	12	ASSPTGSYNEQF
TRBV29-1	TRBJ2-7	-	12	SVETGGGGYEQY
TRBV7-8	TRBJ1-5	-	13	ASSKDRGDGQPQH
TRBV2	TRBJ2-3	once	9	ASYSTDTQY
TRBV28	TRBJ2-1	-	12	ASREGGYDNEQF
TRBV14	TRBJ1-2	-	13	ASSQVQGHDYGYT
TRBV5-8	TRBJ1-4	once	12	ASSLGRLREKLF
TRBV9	TRBJ2-3	once	14	ASSALRGSNTDTQY
TRBV28	TRBJ1-1	-	14	ASRTTSGERRTEAF
TRBV5-1	TRBJ2-1	-	13	ASSLERTGGNEQF
TRBV7-9	TRBJ1-5	-	13	ASSRSEGRNQPQH
TRBV28	TRBJ1-1	once	12	ASSLGQENTEAF
TRBV4-1	TRBJ1-5	-	14	ASSQGEGTGRVPQH
TRBV27	TRBJ2-3	-	13	ASTSSGGAIDTQY
TRBV5-8	TRBJ1-2	-	14	ASSIPRDSGGYGYT
TRBV5-1	TRBJ1-3	-	14	ASSLGWTGSGNTIY
TRBV6-1	TRBJ1-5	-	13	ASSVNHYSNQPQH
TRBV28	TRBJ2-3	-	15	ASSLFGLAESTDTQY
TRBV7-8	TRBJ2-3	-	14	ASSHLNGGATDTQY
TRBV5-1	TRBJ1-1	-	13	ASSLGTGGNTEAF
TRBV29-1	TRBJ2-7	-	12	SALAGVSSYEQY
TRBV27	TRBJ1-2	-	13	ASSSSSGTAYGYT
TRBV6-5	TRBJ1-6	-	14	ASSYSGQGNNSPLH
TRBV5-4	TRBJ2-5	-	16	ASSPQTSLAGEQETQY
TRBV2	TRBJ1-5	-	14	ASSVRGQGSNQPQH
TRBV11-2	TRBJ2-5	-	10	ASSFNQETQY
TRBV28	TRBJ2-2	-	13	ASQGAHANTGELF
TRBV4-1	TRBJ2-3	once	14	ASSQGRGAIWDTQY
TRBV29-1	TRBJ2-3	-	13	SVTRLAGGTDTQY
TRBV28	TRBJ1-6	-	13	ASTPPRGASTPLH
TRBV28	TRBJ2-5	-	12	ASSRSSPQETQY
TRBV7-3	TRBJ2-7	-	13	ASSFTGTVYYEQY
TRBV15	TRBJ2-7	-	14	ATSRDGEAGVYEQY
TRBV10-2	TRBJ2-1	-	13	ATLLGAGGHNEQF
TRBV4-3	TRBJ2-7	-	14	ASSPPLLAGVHEQY
TRBV9	TRBJ2-1	-	12	AIGRQGKDNEQF
TRBV27	TRBJ2-5	-	13	ASSVWVSGAETQY
TRBV27	TRBJ1-6	-	15	ASSTRQLSSYNSPLH
TRBV5-1	TRBJ2-7	-	13	ASSWADDRPYEQY
TRBV5-5	TRBJ1-1	few	12	ASDRAGMNTEAF
TRBV15	TRBJ2-7	-	14	ATSRELAPGPYEQY
TRBV15	TRBJ1-2	-	12	ATSRAKDSYGYT
TRBV10-2	TRBJ2-3	-	14	ASSPGLAGGTDTQY
TRBV28	TRBJ1-6	-	12	ASGTTGGVSPLH
TRBV6-4	TRBJ2-1	-	13	ASSDSPSGGIEQF
TRBV10-3	TRBJ2-1	-	14	AISGGLGGGYNEQF